This T cell receptor beta chain was captured in a study of pediatric ulcerative colitis. Study-wide results and caveats: Repertoires came from total lymphocyte DNA, not specific subsets. All ulcerative colitis patients, but no controls, carried two rectal clonotypes.

This was a survey-level run. Method: immunoSEQ multiplex PCR; TCRdb's copy keeps in-frame clones and lacks some. The sample holds 57,000 or so clones; more than 75% are singletons and the top ten take over 1.3%. On this clone itself: The antigen remains unidentified.

The blood sample was taken during the colonoscopy visit. The TCR sequence derives from a boy younger than 18 who was a control in a study of pediatric ulcerative colitis. The sequenced sample was blood.

DNA for the CDR3: TGTGCCACCAGCAGAGAGTTAGGGGAATCCTACGAGCAGTACTTC. As protein: CATSRELGESYEQYF. The rearrangement uses TRBV15 and TRBJ2-7, with D perhaps TRBD1 (5 bases). CDR3 length: 15 residues. The ends were cut back, 0 bases at V and 1 base at J, with 10 bases in the middle. Germline V gene lookup returns CDR1 LNHNV and CDR2 YYDKDF (reference sequence).